One sample yielded the 18 T cell receptor beta chains listed below, sequenced in a study of T-cell memory formation after mild COVID-19. Via MiXCR, TCRdb re-called the 5' RACE reads, giving one row per CDR3 protein. The repertoire consists of roughly 370,000 distinct CDR3 sequences, with around a sixth occurring once and the leading ten covering roughly 21%. The material sequenced was PBMCs or a T cell subset sorted from them (not recorded which). The receptors stem from a man aged 18 to 29 who had mild COVID-19 (a few samples of this study predate the infection). Cell type and time point are not known.

This rearrangement joins TRBV19 to TRBJ1-6, with unresolved D. The CDR3 length is 14 residues. The germline V gene encodes CDR1 LNHDA and CDR2 SQIVND (reference sequence). V was shortened by 6 bases and J by 10 bases, with 16 bases between the two germline ends. The CDR3 DNA is TGTGCCAGTAGCGACCCAACGACCAGCTCACCCCTCCACTTT. It encodes CASSDPTTSSPLHF.

The gene calls are TRBV7-2 and TRBJ2-7; 13 positions match TRBD2. This CDR3 region has 16 residues. The V and J ends lost 4 bases and 1 base, in that order; junction bases with no gene match: 4. CDR1 is SGHTA, CDR2 FQGNSA, per germline. The CDR3 loop reads CASSSPTSGGSYEQYV. CDR3 coding DNA: TGTGCCAGCAGCTCCCCGACTAGCGGGGGGTCCTACGAGCAGTACGTC.

This clonotype was observed at least ten times. This sequence joins TRBV7-3 and TRBJ2-2; tentatively, D is TRBD1 (5 bases). The germline gives CDR1 SGHTA, CDR2 FQGTGA. V gave up 4 bases and J gave up 7 bases, with 10 bases separating them. There are 13 residues in the CDR3. In DNA, the CDR3 is TGTGCCAGCAGCTCTCAGGGTATCGGGGAGCTGTTTTTT. The encoded protein is CASSSQGIGELFF. Looking up the rest from reference TRBV7-3 and TRBJ2-2 gives the full variable domain: GAGVSQTPSNKVTEKGKYVELRCDPISGHTALYWYRQSLGQGPEFLIYFQGTGAADDSGLPNDRFFAVRPEGSVSTLKIQRTERGDSAVYLCASSSQGIGELFFGEGSRLTVL.

V is TRBV2 and J is TRBJ2-3; no clear D. From germline, CDR1 is SNHLY and CDR2 FYNNEI. The CDR3 has 16 residues. V gave up 2 bases and J gave up 3 bases, with 15 bases separating them. The CDR3 DNA reads TGTGCCAGCAGTGAAATGGGGTTCTCATTAACAGATACGCAGTATTTT. It codes for CASSEMGFSLTDTQYF.

This clonotype was seen repeatedly, ten times or more. The chain links TRBV19 to TRBJ1-2, with TRBD1 matching 10 bases. The CDR3 has 16 amino acids. The ends lost 6 bases at V and 4 bases at J; junction bases unmatched: 11. The V gene's germline CDR1 is LNHDA and CDR2 SQIVND (reference sequence). The CDR3 DNA is TGTGCCAGTAGCCGACAGGGGGCAATTGGAAGCTATGGCTACACCTTC. Encoded protein: CASSRQGAIGSYGYTF.

The V call is TRBV5-1, the J call TRBJ2-5; D may be TRBD1 (6 bases). The CDR3 extends over 13 amino acids. V was trimmed by 4 bases and J by 3 bases, leaving 10 bases between them. In germline, CDR1 is SGHRS, CDR2 YFSETQ. The CDR3 loop reads CASSLRTEETQYF. CDR3 nucleotides: TGCGCCAGCAGCCTACGGACAGAAGAGACCCAGTACTTC.

This rearrangement joins TRBV3-1 to TRBJ2-7, with D possibly TRBD1 on 6 matching bases. Germline CDR1 is LGHDT and CDR2 is YNNKEL (reference sequence). The CDR3 contains 12 residues. V was cut by 5 bases and J by 3 bases, with 8 bases left in between. CDR3 in DNA: TGTGCCAGCAGCAGGGACAACTACGAGCAGTACTTC. This encodes CASSRDNYEQYF.

This clonotype turned up a few times. J is TRBJ2-5 and V is TRBV6-5, with TRBD1 matching over 9 bases. V lost 2 bases and J lost 1; bases outside the gene matches: 2. The CDR3 consists of 15 residues. CDR1 MNHEY and CDR2 SVGAGI come from the germline V gene. The CDR3 region has the DNA TGTGCCAGCAGTTACCGGGACAGGGCCCAAGAGACCCAGTACTTC. Amino acids: CASSYRDRAQETQYF.

This clonotype was seen a few times. V gene TRBV4-2 combines with J gene TRBJ2-3; TRBD2 aligns across 8 bases. V was clipped by 3 bases and J by 12 bases; unmatched bases: 11. Germline CDR1 is LGHNA and CDR2 is YNFKEQ. The length of the CDR3 is 14 residues. CDR3: CASSHSGGPGNQYF. In DNA, the CDR3 is TGTGCCAGCAGCCATTCGGGGGGGCCTGGTAATCAGTATTTT.

V is TRBV7-8 and J is TRBJ1-6; a weak D match, TRBD1 (5 bases). CDR1 is SGHVS and CDR2 is FQNEAQ in the germline V gene. CDR3 size: 15 residues. Trimming pared 3 bases from V and 4 bases from J, leaving 10 bases between. Here the CDR3 DNA reads TGTGCCAGCAGCTTCCTTCAGGGATATAATTCACCCCTCCACTTT. Amino acids: CASSFLQGYNSPLHF.

J is TRBJ2-3 and V is TRBV20-1; D gene unclear. Trimming cost V 4 bases and J 6 bases, with 11 bases left between them. The CDR3 extends over 12 amino acids. CDR1 and CDR2 from the germline V gene are DFQATT and SNEGSKA (reference sequence). CDR3 loop: CSATRHGDTQYF. The CDR3 DNA follows: TGCAGTGCTACACGACACGGGGATACGCAGTATTTT.

This clonotype was seen a few times. The V call is TRBV14, the J call TRBJ1-1, with 7 bases matching TRBD1. This CDR3 contains 15 residues. J gave up 1 base and V 5 bases, and 7 bases lay outside the gene matches. Germline V CDR1 and CDR2: SGHDN, FVKESK. The DNA for the CDR3 is TGTGCCAGCAGCGACTACAGGGGCGCGAACACTGAAGCTTTCTTT. Translation gives CASSDYRGANTEAFF.

This clonotype was seen a handful of times. DNA for the CDR3: TGTGCCAGCAGATCTGAGGGCCATAACTATGGCTACACCTTC. Amino acids: CASRSEGHNYGYTF. The chain employs TRBV6-2 or TRBV6-3 and TRBJ1-2; no definite D call. Germline V gene sequence: CDR1 MNHEY, CDR2 SVGEGT. The CDR3 extends over 14 amino acids. V was pared by 6 bases and J by 1 base, with 12 bases between.

This clonotype came up many times. The rearrangement links TRBV6-5 to TRBJ2-1; 7 bases match TRBD1. Per the germline V gene, CDR1 is MNHEY and CDR2 is SVGAGI. The CDR3 spans 15 residues. The junction had 4 bases not matched to a gene; V was cut back by 2 bases and J by 3 bases. Here the CDR3 reads CASSYETGFYNEQFF. The CDR3 coding sequence is TGTGCCAGCAGTTACGAGACAGGGTTCTACAATGAGCAGTTCTTC.

This chain joins TRBV6-5 and TRBJ1-6; weak D call: TRBD1 (5 bases). Germline V CDR1 and CDR2: MNHEY, SVGAGI. Trimming took 1 base from V and 7 from J, leaving 11 bases between them. CDR3 length equals 15 residues. The DNA for the CDR3 is TGTGCCAGCAGTTACTGGGGACGCGAGAATTCACCCCTCCACTTT. Translation gives CASSYWGRENSPLHF.

V usage is TRBV20-1 and J usage is TRBJ2-5, with 10 positions matching TRBD2. J lost 3 bases, V lost 3 bases, and 4 bases had no gene match. The length of the CDR3 is 14 residues. The germline V gene encodes CDR1 DFQATT and CDR2 SNEGSKA (reference sequence). The CDR3 is CSARGTSVKETQYF. The CDR3, as DNA: TGCAGTGCTAGGGGGACTAGCGTGAAAGAGACCCAGTACTTC.

This clonotype was seen a handful of times. The CDR3 DNA reads TGTGCCAGCAGGGGTATGGGGATCGGTAACACTGAAGCTTTCTTT. Translating it yields CASRGMGIGNTEAFF. The chain is built from TRBV27 and TRBJ1-1, with no clear D. The CDR3 length is 15 residues. Trimming took 6 bases from V and 2 from J, leaving 16 bases between them. The germline V gene encodes CDR1 MNHEY and CDR2 SMNVEV (reference sequence).

This clonotype was observed at least ten times. The J gene is TRBJ1-5, the V gene TRBV6-6; unclear D gene. The CDR3 loop spans 12 amino acids. In germline, CDR1 is MNHNY, CDR2 SVGAGI (reference sequence). CDR3 bases: TGTGGGGCCGCGGTGGGAGGTCAGCCCCAGCATTTT. Its translation: CGAAVGGQPQHF.